The 8 T cell receptor beta chains below were found in one sample sequenced in a study of T cell clusters in autoimmune cytopenias. Each sample's input was about 270 ng genomic DNA, 38,000 or so genome equivalents. TRB rearrangements were amplified by touch-down multiplex PCR with mixed TRB-A/B primers. TCRdb derives one entry per CDR3 protein from the multiplex PCR reads, leaving out DNA. The ten top clones account for approximately 29%, within a sample of about 3,200 distinct CDR3 sequences. The sequenced sample was peripheral blood. The origin of the receptors is a human donor with an autoimmune cytopenia or autoimmune hepatitis (not recorded which).

Considering frequency, this clonotype is large (0.1 to 1%). The chain carries TRBV5-6 and TRBJ1-2; no DNA is available, so the TRBD1 call from TCRdb remains unchecked. Looked up from germline, CDR1 is SGHDT and CDR2 is YYEEEE. The CDR3 sequence is 16 residues long. The CDR3 sequence is CASSSPGATPVGGYTF.

The gene calls are TRBV6-5 and TRBJ1-6. Per the germline V gene, CDR1 is MNHEY and CDR2 is SVGAGI. The CDR3 runs 12 residues. CDR3 sequence reads: CASSDSYSPLHF.

This clonotype ranks as medium-sized in terms of frequency. The chain combines TRBV19 with TRBJ1-5. Germline CDR1 and CDR2: LNHDA and SQIVND (reference sequence). The CDR3 covers 17 residues. CDR3 protein: CASSIKSAVYSNQPQHF.

The CDR3 loop reads CASSYSGHLGEKLFF. The rearrangement links TRBV6-5 to TRBJ1-4; checking the TCRdb D call of TRBD1 is not possible without DNA. Germline V gives CDR1 MNHEY, CDR2 SVGAGI. The CDR3 is 15 residues long.

The genes are TRBV27 and TRBJ1-3; the D call of TRBD1 rests on TCRdb alone, since no DNA is present to check it. CDR1 is MNHEY, CDR2 SMNVEV, per germline (reference sequence). CDR3 length: 13 amino acids. The CDR3 sequence: CASRGASGNTIYF.

J is TRBJ2-2 and V is TRBV5-4; checking the TCRdb D call of TRBD1 is not possible without DNA. The CDR3 is made up of 15 amino acids. Germline values: CDR1 SGHNT, CDR2 YYREEE (reference sequence). The CDR3 loop reads CASSPRQGDTGELFF.

Frequency places this clonotype as medium-sized. This chain links TRBV13 with TRBJ2-3. The CDR3 has 14 residues. The germline V gene encodes CDR1 PRHDT and CDR2 FYEKMQ (reference sequence). The CDR3: CASSLGTETDTQYF.

V gene TRBV13 combines with J gene TRBJ2-3; without DNA, the TCRdb call of TRBD2 cannot be checked. The CDR3 spans 16 residues. Germline CDR1 and CDR2: PRHDT and FYEKMQ (reference sequence). The CDR3 is CASSAGTSGGPDTQYF.